The 7 T cell receptor beta chains listed next were all sequenced from one sample in a study of T cell repertoires in cytomegalovirus infection. TCRdb ran MiXCR on the reads and lists one entry per CDR3 protein. Seen here are hundreds of thousands of distinct CDR3 sequences, 30% to 40% observed once, and the top ten hold about 20%. The antigens for these receptors are not known. The source was cultured PBMCs, collected from culture after CMV antigen stimulation. These receptors all stem from a human donor in good health (CMV status not recorded). Some clones in this sample may be carry-over from other donors' samples.

This clonotype has only a few counts. The V and J genes are TRBV20-1 and TRBJ2-7; tentatively, D is TRBD1 (5 bases). This CDR3 region has 12 residues. Germline CDR1 DFQATT, CDR2 SNEGSKA (reference sequence). Trimming shortened V by 3 bases and J by 5 bases, and 11 bases separated the two germline ends. The CDR3 sequence is CSARGWGHEQYF. Written as DNA, the CDR3 is TGCAGTGCTAGGGGGTGGGGCCACGAGCAGTACTTC.

This clonotype was seen more than once but under ten times. The rearrangement joins TRBV12-3 or TRBV12-4 to TRBJ2-1, with D perhaps matching TRBD1 (5 bases). The CDR3 is 13 residues long. Trimming stripped 6 bases from V and 3 bases from J, with 9 bases between. CDR3 bases: TGTGCCAGCAGCGCGGACAACTACAATGAGCAGTTCTTC. Protein sequence: CASSADNYNEQFF.

In the case of this clonotype: Germline and junction disagree at one end, which may indicate a read error. The J gene is TRBJ2-1, the V gene TRBV7-2; TRBD2 agrees at 13 bases. This CDR3 has 16 residues. From germline, CDR1 is SGHTA and CDR2 FQGNSA. CDR3: CASSVAGTSGTYEQFF. The CDR3 DNA reads TGTGCCAGCAGCGTAGCCGGGACTAGCGGGACCTATGAGCAGTTCTTC.

This sequence joins TRBV7-2 and TRBJ2-2; D is unclear. Germline CDR1 is SGHTA and CDR2 is FQGNSA. The V end was cut by 0 bases, the J end by 2 bases, with 4 bases between. The CDR3 runs 14 residues. CDR3 DNA sequence: TGTGCCAGCAGCTTAGCGTACAACACCGGGGAGCTGTTTTTT. Residues: CASSLAYNTGELFF.

This clonotype was seen more than once but under ten times. The gene calls are TRBV7-6 and TRBJ2-3; 7 nucleotides align to TRBD1. CDR1 and CDR2 from the germline V gene are SGHVS and FNYEAQ. This CDR3 has 13 amino acids. The V gene end was trimmed by 3 bases and the J gene end by 6 bases; junction bases not matched to a gene: 3. DNA for the CDR3: TGTGCCAGCAGCTTCAGACAGGGCGATACGCAGTATTTT. This codes for CASSFRQGDTQYF.

This clonotype was seen just once. The chain couples TRBV12-3 or TRBV12-4 to TRBJ2-1, with D possibly being TRBD1 (6 bases). The CDR3 runs to 17 residues. Trimming shortened V by 6 bases and J by 2 bases, and 20 bases separated the two germline ends. The CDR3 DNA reads as TGTGCCAGCAGCGCCGGGACAAACGGAATCCCCTACAATGAGCAGTTCTTC. Protein product: CASSAGTNGIPYNEQFF.

This clonotype has just one count. This chain joins TRBV6-8 and TRBJ2-5; 7 nucleotides match TRBD1. The CDR3 is made up of 14 amino acids. Germline CDR1 and CDR2: MNHGY and SAAAGT. Losses at the gene ends were 4 bases for V and 5 bases for J; bases not matched to a gene: 7. The CDR3 loop reads CASSSTDRLETQYF. The DNA of the CDR3 is TGTGCCAGCAGTTCCACGGACAGGCTCGAGACCCAGTACTTC.